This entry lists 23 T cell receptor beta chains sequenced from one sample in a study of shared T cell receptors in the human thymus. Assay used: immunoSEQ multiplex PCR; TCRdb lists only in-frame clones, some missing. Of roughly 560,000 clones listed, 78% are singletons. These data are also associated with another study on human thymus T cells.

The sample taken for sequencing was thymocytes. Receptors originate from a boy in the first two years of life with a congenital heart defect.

This chain's CDR3 is CAWSRTSGRLQVRFYEQYF. In DNA form, the CDR3 reads TGTGCCTGGAGTCGCACTAGCGGGAGACTCCAAGTGCGGTTCTACGAGCAGTACTTC. The J gene is TRBJ2-7, the V gene TRBV30; TRBD2 agrees at 11 bases. The germline V gene encodes CDR1 GTSNPN and CDR2 SVGIG (reference sequence). This CDR3 spans 19 amino acids. The V segment lost 2 bases and the J segment 3 bases; nucleotides outside the gene matches: 18.

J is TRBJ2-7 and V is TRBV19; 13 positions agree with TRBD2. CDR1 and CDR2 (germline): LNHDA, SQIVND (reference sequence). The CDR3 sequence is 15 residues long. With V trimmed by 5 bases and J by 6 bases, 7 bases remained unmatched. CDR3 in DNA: TGTGCCAGTAGTCGGAGGACTAGCGGGAGCGGCGAGCAGTACTTC. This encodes CASSRRTSGSGEQYF.

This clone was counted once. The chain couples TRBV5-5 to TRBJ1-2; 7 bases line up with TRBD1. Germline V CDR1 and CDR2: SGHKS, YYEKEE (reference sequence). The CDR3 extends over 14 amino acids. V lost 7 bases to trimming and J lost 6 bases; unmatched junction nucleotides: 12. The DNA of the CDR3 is TGTGCCAGCGGAGAAGGGACAGAAAAGGATGGCTACACCTTC. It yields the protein CASGEGTEKDGYTF.

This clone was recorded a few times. This chain's CDR3 is CASSPSRGLSGANVLTF. The CDR3 nucleotides read TGTGCCAGCTCACCGTCACGGGGTCTGTCTGGGGCCAACGTCCTGACTTTC. This chain joins TRBV18 and TRBJ2-6, with a weak D call TRBD2 (5 bases). Trimming shortened V by 3 bases and J by 1 base, and 13 bases separated the two germline ends. The length of the CDR3 is 17 residues. Germline values: CDR1 KGHSH, CDR2 LQKENI.

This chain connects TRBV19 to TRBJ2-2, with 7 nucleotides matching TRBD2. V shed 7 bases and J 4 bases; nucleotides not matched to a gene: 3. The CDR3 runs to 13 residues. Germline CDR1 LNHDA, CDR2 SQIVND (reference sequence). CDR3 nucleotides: TGTGCCAGTAAGCCTAGCGGCACCGGGGAGCTGTTTTTT. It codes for CASKPSGTGELFF. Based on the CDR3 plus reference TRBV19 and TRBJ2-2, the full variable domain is DGGITQSPKYLFRKEGQNVTLSCEQNLNHDAMYWYRQDPGQGLRLIYYSQIVNDFQKGDIAEGYSVSREKKESFPLTVTSAQKNPTAFYLCASKPSGTGELFFGEGSRLTVL.

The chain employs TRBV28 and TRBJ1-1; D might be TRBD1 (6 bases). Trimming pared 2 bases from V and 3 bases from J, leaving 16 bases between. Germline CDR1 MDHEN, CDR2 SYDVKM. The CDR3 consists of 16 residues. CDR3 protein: CASSLGYRASDTEAFF. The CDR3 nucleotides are TGTGCCAGCAGTTTAGGATACAGGGCCTCAGACACTGAAGCTTTCTTT.

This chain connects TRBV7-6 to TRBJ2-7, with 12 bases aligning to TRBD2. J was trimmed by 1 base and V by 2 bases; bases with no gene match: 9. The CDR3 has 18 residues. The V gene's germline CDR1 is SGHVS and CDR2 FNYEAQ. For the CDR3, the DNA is TGTGCCAGCAGCTTAATTCCTAGCGGGAGGGCCGGGTCCTACGAGCAGTACTTC. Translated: CASSLIPSGRAGSYEQYF.

The CDR3 coding sequence is TGTGCCAGCAGTGGACCGGGACTGCAAGACAATGAGCAGTTCTTC. Protein sequence: CASSGPGLQDNEQFF. The chain uses TRBV6-5 and TRBJ2-1; D is possibly TRBD2 (6 bases). V dropped 5 bases and J dropped 5 bases, with 16 bases sitting between them. The CDR3 consists of 15 residues. Germline CDR1 MNHEY, CDR2 SVGAGI.

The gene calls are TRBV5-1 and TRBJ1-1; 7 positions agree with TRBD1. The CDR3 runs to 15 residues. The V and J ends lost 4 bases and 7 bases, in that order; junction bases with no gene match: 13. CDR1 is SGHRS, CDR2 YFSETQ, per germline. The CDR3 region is CASSLGTVGMDEAFF. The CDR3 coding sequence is TGCGCCAGCAGCCTGGGGACAGTTGGAATGGATGAAGCTTTCTTT.

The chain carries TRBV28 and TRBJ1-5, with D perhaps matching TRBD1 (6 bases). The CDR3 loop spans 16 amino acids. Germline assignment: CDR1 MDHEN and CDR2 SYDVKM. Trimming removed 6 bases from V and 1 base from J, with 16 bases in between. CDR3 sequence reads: CASRGQGGISNQPQHF. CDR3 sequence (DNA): TGTGCCAGCAGAGGGCAAGGGGGAATAAGCAATCAGCCCCAGCATTTT.

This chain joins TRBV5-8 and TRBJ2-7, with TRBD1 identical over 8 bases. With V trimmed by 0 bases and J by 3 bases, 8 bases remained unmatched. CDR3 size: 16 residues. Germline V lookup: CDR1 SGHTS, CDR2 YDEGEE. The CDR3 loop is CASSLEYTGGDYEQYF. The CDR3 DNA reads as TGTGCCAGCAGCTTGGAGTATACAGGGGGAGACTACGAGCAGTACTTC.

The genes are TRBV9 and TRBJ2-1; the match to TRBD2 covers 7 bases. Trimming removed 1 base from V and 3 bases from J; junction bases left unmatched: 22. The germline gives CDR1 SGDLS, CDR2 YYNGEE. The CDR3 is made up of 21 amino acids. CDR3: CASSVLGGMGSRFSDYNEQFF. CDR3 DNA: TGTGCCAGCAGCGTATTGGGAGGGATGGGATCTCGTTTCTCTGACTACAATGAGCAGTTCTTC.

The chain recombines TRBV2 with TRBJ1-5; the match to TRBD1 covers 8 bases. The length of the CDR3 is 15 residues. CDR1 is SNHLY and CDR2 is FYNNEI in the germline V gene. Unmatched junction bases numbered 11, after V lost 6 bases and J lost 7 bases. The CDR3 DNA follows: TGTGCCAGCAGCCCCCGACAGGGGATCAGGCAGCCCCAGCATTTT. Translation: CASSPRQGIRQPQHF. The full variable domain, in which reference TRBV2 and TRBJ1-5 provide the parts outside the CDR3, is EPEVTQTPSHQVTQMGQEVILRCVPISNHLYFYWYRQILGQKVEFLVSFYNNEISEKSEIFDDQFSVERPDGSNFTLKIRSTKLEDSAMYFCASSPRQGIRQPQHFGDGTRLSIL.

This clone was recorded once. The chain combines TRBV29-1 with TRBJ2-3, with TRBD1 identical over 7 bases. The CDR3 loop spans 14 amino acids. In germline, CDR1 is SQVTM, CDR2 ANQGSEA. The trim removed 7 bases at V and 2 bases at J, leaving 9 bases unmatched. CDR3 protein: CSGGQPEITDTQYF. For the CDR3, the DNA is TGCAGCGGGGGACAGCCCGAGATCACAGATACGCAGTATTTT.

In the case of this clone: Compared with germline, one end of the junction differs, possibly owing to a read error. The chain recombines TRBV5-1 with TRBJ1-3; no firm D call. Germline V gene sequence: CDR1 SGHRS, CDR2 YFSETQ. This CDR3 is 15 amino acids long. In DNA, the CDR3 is TGCGCCAGCAGTTTGGACGGACTCTCTGGAAACACCATATATTTT. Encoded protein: CASSLDGLSGNTIYF.

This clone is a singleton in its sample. The DNA for the CDR3 is TGCGCCAGCAGCCGCAACGGACCAGGGAGGGTCACTGAAGCTTTCTTT. The encoded protein is CASSRNGPGRVTEAFF. The chain recombines TRBV4-3 with TRBJ1-1, with D possibly TRBD1 on 5 matching bases. V gave up 4 bases and J gave up 4 bases, with 19 bases separating them. The length of the CDR3 is 16 residues. CDR1 LGHNA and CDR2 YSLEER come from the germline V gene.

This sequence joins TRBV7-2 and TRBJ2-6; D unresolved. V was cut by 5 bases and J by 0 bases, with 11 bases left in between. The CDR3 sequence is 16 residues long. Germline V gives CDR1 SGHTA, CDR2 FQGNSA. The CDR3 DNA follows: TGTGCCAGCAGCCCCCTCCGTCCCTCTGGGGCCAACGTCCTGACTTTC. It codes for CASSPLRPSGANVLTF.

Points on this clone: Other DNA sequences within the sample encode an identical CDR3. The CDR3 loop is CASSLASVNSGNTIYF. The CDR3 nucleotides are TGTGCCAGCAGCTTGGCGTCAGTAAACTCTGGAAACACCATATATTTT. The chain carries TRBV5-6 and TRBJ1-3; no definite D call. V was pared by 0 bases and J by 0 bases, with 10 bases between. The CDR3 consists of 16 residues. Looked up from germline, CDR1 is SGHDT and CDR2 is YYEEEE.

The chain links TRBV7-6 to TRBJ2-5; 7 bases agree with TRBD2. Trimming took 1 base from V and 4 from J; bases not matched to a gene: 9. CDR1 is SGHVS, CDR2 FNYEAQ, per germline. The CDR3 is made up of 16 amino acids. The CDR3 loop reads CASSLVSGRRGETQYF. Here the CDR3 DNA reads TGTGCCAGCAGCTTAGTTTCCGGGAGGAGGGGAGAGACCCAGTACTTC.

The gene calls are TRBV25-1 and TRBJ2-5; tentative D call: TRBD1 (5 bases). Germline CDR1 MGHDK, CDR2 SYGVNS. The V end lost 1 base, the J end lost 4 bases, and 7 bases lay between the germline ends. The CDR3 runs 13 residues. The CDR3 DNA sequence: TGTGCCAGCAGTGAATTTAGGGGAGAGACCCAGTACTTC. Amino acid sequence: CASSEFRGETQYF.

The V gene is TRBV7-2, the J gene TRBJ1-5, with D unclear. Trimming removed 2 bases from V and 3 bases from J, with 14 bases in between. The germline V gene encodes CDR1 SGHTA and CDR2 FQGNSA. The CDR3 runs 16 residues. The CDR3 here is CASSLKGRRVNQPQHF. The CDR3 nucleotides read TGTGCCAGCAGCTTAAAAGGCAGGCGAGTCAATCAGCCCCAGCATTTT.

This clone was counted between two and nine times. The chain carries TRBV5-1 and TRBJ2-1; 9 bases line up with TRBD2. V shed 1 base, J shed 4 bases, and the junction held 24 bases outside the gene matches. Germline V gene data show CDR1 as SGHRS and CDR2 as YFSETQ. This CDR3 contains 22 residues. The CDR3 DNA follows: TGCGCCAGCAGCTTGTATATCTTGAGTGGGGAGAAGCGGGAGGACTGTTACAATGAGCAGTTCTTC. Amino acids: CASSLYILSGEKREDCYNEQFF.

CDR3 nucleotide sequence: TGTGCCAGCAGTTACCCGCGGGACTCATACACAGATACGCAGTATTTT. Amino acids: CASSYPRDSYTDTQYF. The chain has TRBV6-6 and TRBJ2-3, with TRBD2 as a possible D gene (6 bases). V lost 2 bases and J 2 bases, leaving 14 bases between the germline ends. Germline CDR1 is MNHNY and CDR2 is SVGAGI (reference sequence). The CDR3 sequence is 16 residues long.